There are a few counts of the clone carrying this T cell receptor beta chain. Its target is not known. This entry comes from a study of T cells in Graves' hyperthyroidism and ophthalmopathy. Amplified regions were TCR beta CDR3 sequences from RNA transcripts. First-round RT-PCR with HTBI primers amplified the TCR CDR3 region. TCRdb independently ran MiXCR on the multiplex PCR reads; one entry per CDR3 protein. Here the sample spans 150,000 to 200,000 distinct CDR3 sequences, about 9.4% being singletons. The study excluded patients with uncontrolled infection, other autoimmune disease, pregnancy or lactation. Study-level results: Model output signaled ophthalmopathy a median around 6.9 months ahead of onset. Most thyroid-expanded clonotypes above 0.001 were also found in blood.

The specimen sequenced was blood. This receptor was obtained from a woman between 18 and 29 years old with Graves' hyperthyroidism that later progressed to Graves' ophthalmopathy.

The CDR3 region is CSARVNRAREKLFF. The CDR3 coding sequence is TGCAGTGCTAGAGTGAACAGAGCGAGGGAAAAACTGTTTTTT. V usage is TRBV20-1 and J usage is TRBJ1-4, with D unresolved. From germline, CDR1 is DFQATT and CDR2 SNEGSKA (reference sequence). Trimming shortened V by 1 base and J by 8 bases, and 14 bases separated the two germline ends. This CDR3 region has 14 residues.